This paragraph reports one T cell receptor (beta chain). Its antigen is not known. The sample is drawn from a study of shared clonotypes between healthy human individuals. Germline CDR1 is SGHRS and CDR2 is YFSETQ. The CDR3 is 14 amino acids. V lost 2 bases to trimming and J lost 4 bases, with 9 bases between them. Study results and caveats: Clonotypes not shared had lower generation probabilities than those common to all four donors. Even with large depth, rarefaction showed that sorted-subset sequencing was incomplete.

Assay execution proceeded at the deep level. Measured with immunoSEQ multiplex PCR; TCRdb has only the in-frame clones, and not every one. The sample has 550,000 to 700,000 clones; 73% are singletons. V is TRBV5-1 and J is TRBJ2-2; tentative D call: TRBD2 (6 bases). The sequenced sample was memory CD4+ T cells sorted from blood. Described subset: CD45RA-negative fraction. This sequence was found in a woman aged 25-40 years in good health. The CDR3: CASSFGGGTGELFF. The CDR3 DNA reads TGCGCCAGCAGCTTCGGGGGAGGCACCGGGGAGCTGTTTTTT.